A single sample gave rise to the 31 T cell receptor beta chains below, sequenced in a study of PD-1 blockade in classical Hodgkin lymphoma. The data were produced by immunoSEQ multiplex PCR, yet TCRdb's version contains in-frame clones alone and is incomplete. The repertoire consists of fewer than 25,000 clones, with about 80% occurring once and the leading ten covering 6.7%. The patients all showed relapse after autologous stem cell transplantation, while their brentuximab vedotin exposure varied. The source was peripheral blood mononuclear cells (PBMCs), collected at baseline. All receptors derive from a human donor with classical Hodgkin lymphoma.

The chain links TRBV5-4 to TRBJ1-6; D possibly corresponds to TRBD1 (6 bases). CDR3 length: 15 residues. In germline, CDR1 is SGHNT, CDR2 YYREEE (reference sequence). Trimming removed 0 bases at V and 6 bases at J, with 10 bases between. DNA for the CDR3: TGTGCCAGCAGCTTGGGAGGCAGGGGTAATTCACCCCTCCACTTT. It translates to CASSLGGRGNSPLHF.

The V and J genes are TRBV6-5 and TRBJ2-1, with 8 positions matching TRBD2. The CDR3 has 12 residues. The germline V gene encodes CDR1 MNHEY and CDR2 SVGAGI. Trimming cost V 3 bases and J 12 bases; bases outside gene matches: 4. The CDR3 sequence: CASSYRGGGQFF. Written as DNA, the CDR3 is TGTGCCAGCAGTTATCGGGGGGGCGGGCAGTTCTTC.

The sample holds one count of this clone. The rearrangement joins TRBV27 to TRBJ2-6; TRBD2 agrees at 9 bases. Germline CDR1 and CDR2: MNHEY and SMNVEV (reference sequence). The CDR3 has 17 amino acids. Germline trimming cut 2 bases from V and 2 bases from J; bases unmatched to any gene: 4. Here the CDR3 DNA reads TGTGCCAGCAGTTTAGCGGGGGGGCTTACTGGGGCCAACGTCCTGACTTTC. Translation: CASSLAGGLTGANVLTF.

This clone was seen a handful of times. The rearrangement joins TRBV9 to TRBJ2-1, with 9 bases aligning to TRBD2. J lost 8 bases, V lost 0 bases, and 6 bases had no gene match. CDR1 is SGDLS, CDR2 YYNGEE, per germline. CDR3 size: 15 residues. CDR3 DNA: TGTGCCAGCAGCGTAGAGGGACTAGCTCCCGATGAGCAGTTCTTC. Protein product: CASSVEGLAPDEQFF.

This sequence joins TRBV7-9 and TRBJ1-1; D is undetermined. Germline V gene sequence: CDR1 SEHNR, CDR2 FQNEAQ (reference sequence). This CDR3 is 13 amino acids long. V dropped 4 bases and J dropped 8 bases, with 14 bases sitting between them. CDR3 protein: CASSSGGNPEAFF. CDR3 nucleotide sequence: TGTGCCAGCAGCTCCGGCGGGAACCCCGAAGCTTTCTTT.

This clone was detected only once. The chain carries TRBV5-4 and TRBJ2-2, with D tentatively TRBD2 (5 bases). The CDR3 contains 13 residues. CDR1 and CDR2 (germline): SGHNT, YYREEE (reference sequence). The ends were cut back, 1 base at V and 5 bases at J, with 6 bases in the middle. The CDR3 nucleotides read TGTGCCAGCAGCTTGACGGGGACCGGGGAGCTGTTTTTT. This sequence encodes CASSLTGTGELFF.

The chain joins TRBV11-2 to TRBJ1-6, with 7 positions matching TRBD1. With 5 bases clipped from V and 9 bases from J, the junction kept 10 bases outside the gene matches. The CDR3 extends over 15 amino acids. CDR1 is SGHAT and CDR2 is FQNNGV in the germline V gene. The CDR3 DNA follows: TGTGCCAGCAGCGCTGGACAGGACCCGGGTTCACCCCTCCACTTT. It is translated as CASSAGQDPGSPLHF. Based on the CDR3 plus reference TRBV11-2 and TRBJ1-6, the full variable domain is EAGVAQSPRYKIIEKRQSVAFWCNPISGHATLYWYQQILGQGPKLLIQFQNNGVVDDSQLPKDRFSAERLKGVDSTLKIQPAKLEDSAVYLCASSAGQDPGSPLHFGNGTRLTVT.

The chain links TRBV19 to TRBJ1-5; perhaps TRBD1 as D (5 bases). This CDR3 is 15 amino acids long. Germline CDR1 and CDR2: LNHDA and SQIVND (reference sequence). Trimming took off 6 bases at V and 7 bases at J, with 19 bases between the two ends. The CDR3 DNA follows: TGTGCCAGTAGCCTCCGGAGGGGATTAAGCCAGCCCCAGCATTTT. Encoded protein: CASSLRRGLSQPQHF.

This rearrangement joins TRBV7-2 to TRBJ2-2, with D hard to call. Germline loops: CDR1 SGHTA, CDR2 FQGNSA. This CDR3 region has 12 residues. The V end was cut by 3 bases, the J end by 6 bases, with 5 bases between. CDR3 DNA sequence: TGTGCCAGCAGCTTTTTGGCCGGGGAGCTGTTTTTT. This translates into CASSFLAGELFF. The complete variable domain, with remaining parts taken from reference TRBV7-2 and TRBJ2-2, reads GAGVSQSPSNKVTEKGKDVELRCDPISGHTALYWYRQSLGQGLEFLIYFQGNSAPDKSGLPSDRFSAERTGGSVSTLTIQRTQQEDSAVYLCASSFLAGELFFGEGSRLTVL.

The chain has TRBV5-1 and TRBJ2-3; 9 bases align to TRBD2. CDR1 and CDR2 (germline): SGHRS, YFSETQ. V trimming: 0 bases; J trimming: 2 bases; junction bases outside the gene matches: 4. The CDR3 loop spans 16 amino acids. The CDR3 here is CASSLVLAGFTDTQYF. The CDR3 DNA reads TGCGCCAGCAGCTTGGTACTAGCGGGCTTCACAGATACGCAGTATTTT.

The chain links TRBV28 to TRBJ2-5, with no clear D. The CDR3 has 16 residues. Germline V CDR1 and CDR2: MDHEN, SYDVKM. Trimming cost V 1 base and J 6 bases, with 18 bases left between them. The chain's CDR3 is CASSLSGVGVRQTQYF. CDR3 coding DNA: TGTGCCAGCAGTTTATCTGGGGTTGGGGTAAGACAGACCCAGTACTTC.

This chain uses TRBV19 with TRBJ1-1; D is uncertain. Trimming removed 5 bases at V and 5 bases at J, with 12 bases between. This CDR3 has 13 amino acids. The germline gives CDR1 LNHDA, CDR2 SQIVND (reference sequence). The CDR3 sequence is CASSHGLLTEAFF. DNA of the CDR3: TGTGCCAGTAGTCACGGTCTTTTGACTGAAGCTTTCTTT.

The chain has TRBV27 and TRBJ2-7; perhaps TRBD2 as D (7 bases). Germline assignment: CDR1 MNHEY and CDR2 SMNVEV (reference sequence). This CDR3 contains 13 residues. V shed 3 bases and J shed 6 bases, with 12 bases lying between them. The CDR3 bases are TGTGCCAGCAGTTTTGGGGGGGCTGGCGAGCAGTACTTC. It encodes CASSFGGAGEQYF.

The rearrangement links TRBV4-1 to TRBJ2-7; 10 bases align to TRBD2. The trim removed 8 bases at V and 3 bases at J, leaving 10 bases unmatched. CDR1 and CDR2 (germline): MGHRA, YSYEKL. This CDR3 contains 15 residues. The CDR3 spells CASAPTSGVLYEQYF. The DNA for the CDR3 is TGCGCCAGCGCCCCAACTAGCGGGGTGCTCTACGAGCAGTACTTC.

Only one count was recorded for this clone. The J gene is TRBJ1-3, the V gene TRBV7-2, with a weak D call TRBD1 (6 bases). This CDR3 spans 13 amino acids. Germline V gives CDR1 SGHTA, CDR2 FQGNSA. With 5 bases removed from V and 3 bases from J, the gap between germline ends came to 8 bases. Here the CDR3 DNA reads TGTGCCAGCAGCCGGACAGTTGGAAACACCATATATTTT. This gives the protein CASSRTVGNTIYF.

J is TRBJ2-3 and V is TRBV11-2; 7 positions agree with TRBD2. The germline CDR1 and CDR2 sequences are SGHAT and FQNNGV. The CDR3 covers 18 residues. With V trimmed by 5 bases and J by 0 bases, 14 bases remained unmatched. CDR3 sequence (DNA): TGTGCCAGCAGCCAGCCCCCACTGAAGCGGGGAAGCACAGATACGCAGTATTTT. Its protein is CASSQPPLKRGSTDTQYF.

The chain has TRBV6-1 and TRBJ1-3, with D possibly matching TRBD1 (6 bases). CDR1 and CDR2 from the germline V gene are MNHNS and SASEGT. The V end was cut by 5 bases, the J end by 2 bases, with 7 bases between. CDR3 length: 13 residues. The CDR3 loop reads CASSQGTGNTIYF. In DNA, the CDR3 is TGTGCCAGCAGTCAGGGGACTGGAAACACCATATATTTT.

This rearrangement joins TRBV5-4 to TRBJ2-3, with a possible D match to TRBD2 (5 bases). The CDR3 covers 14 residues. Germline-derived CDR1 and CDR2 are SGHNT and YYREEE (reference sequence). The germline V and J ends were trimmed by 0 bases and 0 bases, with 5 bases remaining between them. CDR3 region: CASSLGLSTDTQYF. The DNA of the CDR3 is TGTGCCAGCAGCTTGGGACTAAGCACAGATACGCAGTATTTT.

The chain combines TRBV29-1 with TRBJ1-2; 10 bases line up with TRBD1. V gave up 3 bases and J gave up 2 bases; unmatched junction bases: 3. There are 14 residues in the CDR3. The germline CDR1 and CDR2 sequences are SQVTM and ANQGSEA. The CDR3: CSVEGQGTNYGYTF. The CDR3 DNA sequence: TGCAGCGTTGAGGGACAGGGGACGAACTATGGCTACACCTTC.

Details on this clone: Other DNA sequences in this specimen translate into the identical CDR3. The chain joins TRBV5-4 to TRBJ2-7, with 11 bases identical to TRBD1. The CDR3 has 14 amino acids. V gave up 4 bases and J gave up 4 bases; unmatched junction bases: 4. Germline assignment: CDR1 SGHNT and CDR2 YYREEE (reference sequence). The CDR3 sequence is CASSPGTGGYEQYF. The CDR3 bases are TGTGCCAGCAGCCCTGGGACAGGGGGGTACGAGCAGTACTTC.

A note on this clone: The sample holds other DNA sequences that translate to the same CDR3. The chain recombines TRBV6-5 with TRBJ2-7, with D hard to call. V lost 5 bases, J lost 3 bases, and 17 bases lay in between. This CDR3 comprises 15 residues. Germline CDR1 is MNHEY and CDR2 is SVGAGI. In DNA form, the CDR3 reads TGTGCCAGCAGTCTCCTCGGGTCGGATCTCTACGAGCAGTACTTC. It encodes CASSLLGSDLYEQYF.

The gene calls are TRBV5-6 and TRBJ1-4, with 8 bases fitting TRBD1. The CDR3 covers 15 residues. V was pared by 4 bases and J by 3 bases, with 5 bases of the junction left unmatched. Germline lookup yields CDR1 SGHDT and CDR2 YYEEEE. The chain's CDR3 is CASSPGGWANEKLFF. CDR3 bases: TGTGCCAGCAGCCCAGGGGGCTGGGCTAATGAAAAACTGTTTTTT.

The V call is TRBV7-6, the J call TRBJ2-7; D is possibly TRBD2 (6 bases). Per the germline V gene, CDR1 is SGHVS and CDR2 is FNYEAQ. CDR3 length: 15 amino acids. Trimming took off 4 bases at V and 4 bases at J, with 17 bases between the two ends. In DNA, the CDR3 is TGTGCCAGCAGCTCGGACCCGGGGGTGGGTTACGAGCAGTACTTC. The encoded protein is CASSSDPGVGYEQYF.

The V and J genes are TRBV9 and TRBJ1-2; 7 bases line up with TRBD1. CDR3 size: 15 residues. Trimming cost V 1 base and J 6 bases; bases outside gene matches: 9. CDR1 is SGDLS and CDR2 is YYNGEE in the germline V gene. CDR3 residues: CASSVSIQGDNGYTF. CDR3 coding DNA: TGTGCCAGCAGCGTATCTATCCAGGGGGATAATGGCTACACCTTC.

V gene TRBV5-6 combines with J gene TRBJ2-6; unclear D gene. The length of the CDR3 is 18 residues. The V gene lost 5 bases and the J gene lost 0 bases, with 18 bases spanning the gap. Per the germline V gene, CDR1 is SGHDT and CDR2 is YYEEEE. This CDR3 is CASRSTATWTSGANVLTF. CDR3 DNA: TGTGCCAGCAGATCTACAGCTACCTGGACCTCTGGGGCCAACGTCCTGACTTTC.

The chain uses TRBV19 and TRBJ1-3; 8 bases map to TRBD1. The germline V gene has CDR1 LNHDA and CDR2 SQIVND (reference sequence). J was trimmed by 2 bases and V by 5 bases; bases with no gene match: 5. The CDR3 loop spans 15 amino acids. In DNA form, the CDR3 reads TGTGCCAGTAGTTACCAGGGGGCACCTGGAAACACCATATATTTT. As protein: CASSYQGAPGNTIYF.

This chain uses TRBV2 with TRBJ1-4, with a weak D call TRBD1 (5 bases). Trimming left V 3 bases short and J 8 bases short, with 13 bases between. The CDR3 is made up of 14 amino acids. Germline values: CDR1 SNHLY, CDR2 FYNNEI. The CDR3 coding sequence is TGTGCCAGCAGTGACAGGGAAGTTGGAGAAAAACTGTTTTTT. Its translation is CASSDREVGEKLFF.

This clone was counted a few times. V and J are TRBV28 and TRBJ2-3; 13 positions agree with TRBD2. The junction had 20 bases not matched to a gene; V was cut back by 5 bases and J by 3 bases. Germline CDR1 is MDHEN and CDR2 is SYDVKM. The CDR3 totals 21 residues. The CDR3 nucleotides are TGTGCCAGCAGTCTACTCCTCGGCCTTCCCGGGACTAGCGGGGAGACAGATACGCAGTATTTT. This codes for CASSLLLGLPGTSGETDTQYF. Supplemented by reference TRBV28 and TRBJ2-3, the full variable domain reads DVKVTQSSRYLVKRTGEKVFLECVQDMDHENMFWYRQDPGLGLRLIYFSYDVKMKEKGDIPEGYSVSREKKERFSLILESASTNQTSMYLCASSLLLGLPGTSGETDTQYFGPGTRLTVL.

The V call is TRBV5-6, the J call TRBJ2-7; unclear D gene. Germline V CDR1 and CDR2: SGHDT, YYEEEE. The CDR3 runs 16 residues. V lost 3 bases and J 2 bases, leaving 18 bases between the germline ends. The CDR3, as DNA: TGTGCCAGCAGCTCGCCTTTCGCAGGCCCCACCTACGAGCAGTACTTC. It translates to CASSSPFAGPTYEQYF.

This chain joins TRBV19 and TRBJ2-7, with D maybe TRBD1 (6 bases). Trimming removed 7 bases from V and 0 bases from J, with 13 bases in between. CDR1 LNHDA and CDR2 SQIVND come from the germline V gene (reference sequence). The CDR3 extends over 14 amino acids. The CDR3 loop is CASISQGSSYEQYF. In DNA form, the CDR3 reads TGTGCCAGTATCTCGCAGGGGAGCTCCTACGAGCAGTACTTC.

The chain has TRBV6-6 and TRBJ1-1, with unresolved D. The CDR3 extends over 14 amino acids. CDR1 and CDR2 (germline): MNHNY, SVGAGI (reference sequence). V was trimmed by 0 bases and J by 2 bases, leaving 7 bases between them. CDR3 DNA sequence: TGTGCCAGCAGTTACTCAGCAGGTAACACTGAAGCTTTCTTT. It yields the protein CASSYSAGNTEAFF.